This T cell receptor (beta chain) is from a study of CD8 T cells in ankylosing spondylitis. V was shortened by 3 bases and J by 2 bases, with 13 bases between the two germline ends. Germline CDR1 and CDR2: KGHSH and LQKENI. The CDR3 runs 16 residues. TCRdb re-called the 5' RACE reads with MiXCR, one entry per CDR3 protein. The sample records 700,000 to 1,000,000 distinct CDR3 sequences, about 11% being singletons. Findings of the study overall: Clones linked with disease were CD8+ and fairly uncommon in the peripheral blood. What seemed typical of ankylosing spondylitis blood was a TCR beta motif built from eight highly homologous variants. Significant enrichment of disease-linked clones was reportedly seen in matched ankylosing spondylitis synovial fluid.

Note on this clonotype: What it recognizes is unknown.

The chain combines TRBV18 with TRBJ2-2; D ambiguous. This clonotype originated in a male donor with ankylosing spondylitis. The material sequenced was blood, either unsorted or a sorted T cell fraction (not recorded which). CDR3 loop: CASSPPRVLNTGELFF. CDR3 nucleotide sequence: TGTGCCAGCTCACCGCCTCGAGTCCTAAACACCGGGGAGCTGTTTTTT.